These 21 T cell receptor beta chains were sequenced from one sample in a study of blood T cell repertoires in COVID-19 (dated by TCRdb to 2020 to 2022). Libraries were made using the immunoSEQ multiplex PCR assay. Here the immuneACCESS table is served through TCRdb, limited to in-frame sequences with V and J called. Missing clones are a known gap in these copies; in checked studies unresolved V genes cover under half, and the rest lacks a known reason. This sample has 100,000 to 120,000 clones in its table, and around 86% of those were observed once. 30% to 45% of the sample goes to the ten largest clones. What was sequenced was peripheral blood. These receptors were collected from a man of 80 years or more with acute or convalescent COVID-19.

The CDR3 loop is CASSLREGNTIYF. The CDR3 DNA reads as TGTGCCAGCAGTTTGAGGGAAGGAAACACCATATATTTT. The chain has TRBV12-3 or TRBV12-4 and TRBJ1-3; the D is unclear. This CDR3 is 13 amino acids long. V dropped 3 bases and J dropped 4 bases, with 7 bases sitting between them.

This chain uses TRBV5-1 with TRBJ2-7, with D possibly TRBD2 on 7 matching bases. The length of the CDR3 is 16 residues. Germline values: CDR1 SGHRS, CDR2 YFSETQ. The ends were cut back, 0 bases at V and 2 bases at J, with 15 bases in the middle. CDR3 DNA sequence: TGCGCCAGCAGCTTGGCAAGGGGGGGAGCACCCTACGAGCAGTACTTC. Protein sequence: CASSLARGGAPYEQYF.

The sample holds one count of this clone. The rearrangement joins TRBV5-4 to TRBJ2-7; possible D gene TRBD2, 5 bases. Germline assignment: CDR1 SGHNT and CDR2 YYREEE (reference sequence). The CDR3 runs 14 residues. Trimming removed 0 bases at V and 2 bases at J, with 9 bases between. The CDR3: CASSLGGPPYEQYF. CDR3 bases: TGTGCCAGCAGCTTGGGAGGGCCTCCCTACGAGCAGTACTTC.

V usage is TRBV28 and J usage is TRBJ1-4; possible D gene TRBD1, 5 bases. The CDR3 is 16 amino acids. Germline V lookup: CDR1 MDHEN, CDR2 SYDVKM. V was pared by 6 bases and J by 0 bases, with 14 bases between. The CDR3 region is CASSRDSPATNEKLFF. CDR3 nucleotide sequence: TGTGCCAGCAGCCGAGACAGCCCTGCAACTAATGAAAAACTGTTTTTT.

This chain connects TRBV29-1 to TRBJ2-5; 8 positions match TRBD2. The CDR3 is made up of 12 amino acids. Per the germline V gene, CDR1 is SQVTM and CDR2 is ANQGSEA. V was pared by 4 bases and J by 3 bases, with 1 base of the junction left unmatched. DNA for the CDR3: TGCAGCGTTGCGGGAGGGGAAGAGACCCAGTACTTC. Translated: CSVAGGEETQYF.

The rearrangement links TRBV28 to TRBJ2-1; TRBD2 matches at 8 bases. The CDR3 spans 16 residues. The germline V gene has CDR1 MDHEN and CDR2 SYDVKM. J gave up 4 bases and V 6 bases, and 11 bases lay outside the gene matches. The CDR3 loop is CASRALPGLEYNEQFF. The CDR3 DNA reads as TGTGCCAGCAGAGCCCTCCCGGGACTAGAGTACAATGAGCAGTTCTTC. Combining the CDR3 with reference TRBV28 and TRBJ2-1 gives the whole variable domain DVKVTQSSRYLVKRTGEKVFLECVQDMDHENMFWYRQDPGLGLRLIYFSYDVKMKEKGDIPEGYSVSREKKERFSLILESASTNQTSMYLCASRALPGLEYNEQFFGPGTRLTVL.

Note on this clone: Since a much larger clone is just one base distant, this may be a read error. The CDR3 region is CASSGQGNTEAFF. Written as DNA, the CDR3 is TGTGCCAGCAGTGGACAGGGGAACACTGAAGCTTTCTTT. V gene TRBV12-3 or TRBV12-4 combines with J gene TRBJ1-1; 8 bases map to TRBD1. With V trimmed by 5 bases and J by 1 base, 0 bases remained unmatched. The CDR3 covers 13 residues.

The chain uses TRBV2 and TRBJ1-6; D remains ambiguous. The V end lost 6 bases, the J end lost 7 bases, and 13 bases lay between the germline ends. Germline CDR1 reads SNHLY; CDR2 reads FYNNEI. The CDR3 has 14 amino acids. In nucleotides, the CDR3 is TGTGCCAGCAGCGGGAGTTTGAACAATTCACCCCTCCACTTT. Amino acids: CASSGSLNNSPLHF.

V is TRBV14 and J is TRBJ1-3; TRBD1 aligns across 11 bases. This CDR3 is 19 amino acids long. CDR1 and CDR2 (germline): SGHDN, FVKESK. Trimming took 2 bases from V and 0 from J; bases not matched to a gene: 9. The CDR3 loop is CASSQQGTGGLPSGNTIYF. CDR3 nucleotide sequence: TGTGCCAGCAGCCAACAAGGGACAGGGGGACTACCCTCTGGAAACACCATATATTTT. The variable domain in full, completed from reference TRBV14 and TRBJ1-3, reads EAGVTQFPSHSVIEKGQTVTLRCDPISGHDNLYWYRRVMGKEIKFLLHFVKESKQDESGMPNNRFLAERTGGTYSTLKVQPAELEDSGVYFCASSQQGTGGLPSGNTIYFGEGSWLTVV.

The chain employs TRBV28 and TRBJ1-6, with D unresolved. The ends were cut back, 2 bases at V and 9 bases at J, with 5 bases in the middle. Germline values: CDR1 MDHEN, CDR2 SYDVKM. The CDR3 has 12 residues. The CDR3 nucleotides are TGTGCCAGCAGTTTAATAGTTTCACCCCTCCACTTT. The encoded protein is CASSLIVSPLHF.

This CDR3 reads CASSFLNNEQFF. In DNA, the CDR3 is TGTGCCAGCAGCTTCCTAAACAATGAGCAGTTCTTC. The chain uses TRBV5-4 and TRBJ2-1; D unclear. The CDR3 covers 12 residues. Deletions cut 2 bases from V and 5 bases from J, with 5 bases between. Germline V lookup: CDR1 SGHNT, CDR2 YYREEE (reference sequence).

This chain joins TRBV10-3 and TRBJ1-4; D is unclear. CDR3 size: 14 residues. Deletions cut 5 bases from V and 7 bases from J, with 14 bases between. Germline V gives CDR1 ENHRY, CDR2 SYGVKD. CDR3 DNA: TGTGCCATCAGTTTTAGCGTTAATGCTGAAAAACTGTTTTTT. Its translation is CAISFSVNAEKLFF.

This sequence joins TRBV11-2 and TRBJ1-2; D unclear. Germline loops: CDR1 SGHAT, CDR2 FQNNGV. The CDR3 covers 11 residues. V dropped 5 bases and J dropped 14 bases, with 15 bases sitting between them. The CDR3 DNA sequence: TGTGCCAGCAGCACCGCCATTAGATTGACCTTC. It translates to CASSTAIRLTF.

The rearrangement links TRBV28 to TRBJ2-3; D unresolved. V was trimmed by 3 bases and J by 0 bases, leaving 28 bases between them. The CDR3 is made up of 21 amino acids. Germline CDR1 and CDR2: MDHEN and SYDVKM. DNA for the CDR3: TGTGCCAGCAGTTTTAACGTAGATCGGTCGCTTAGTTCCACTAGCACAGATACGCAGTATTTT. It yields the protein CASSFNVDRSLSSTSTDTQYF. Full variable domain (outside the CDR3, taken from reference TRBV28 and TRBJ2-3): DVKVTQSSRYLVKRTGEKVFLECVQDMDHENMFWYRQDPGLGLRLIYFSYDVKMKEKGDIPEGYSVSREKKERFSLILESASTNQTSMYLCASSFNVDRSLSSTSTDTQYFGPGTRLTVL.

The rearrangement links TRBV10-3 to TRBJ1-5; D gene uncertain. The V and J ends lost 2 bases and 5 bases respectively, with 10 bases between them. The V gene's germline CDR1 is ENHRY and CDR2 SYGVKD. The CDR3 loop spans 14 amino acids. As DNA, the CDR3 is TGTGCCATCAGTGAGGGCAGTGGGCATCAGCCCCAGCATTTT. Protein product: CAISEGSGHQPQHF.

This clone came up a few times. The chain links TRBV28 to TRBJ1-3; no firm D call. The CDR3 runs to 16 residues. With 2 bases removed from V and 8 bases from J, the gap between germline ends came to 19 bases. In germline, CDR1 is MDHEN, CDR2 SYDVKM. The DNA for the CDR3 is TGTGCCAGCAGTTTAAGCTGGGCGCGATCGATCCACACCATATATTTT. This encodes CASSLSWARSIHTIYF. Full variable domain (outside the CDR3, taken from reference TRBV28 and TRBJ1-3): DVKVTQSSRYLVKRTGEKVFLECVQDMDHENMFWYRQDPGLGLRLIYFSYDVKMKEKGDIPEGYSVSREKKERFSLILESASTNQTSMYLCASSLSWARSIHTIYFGEGSWLTVV.

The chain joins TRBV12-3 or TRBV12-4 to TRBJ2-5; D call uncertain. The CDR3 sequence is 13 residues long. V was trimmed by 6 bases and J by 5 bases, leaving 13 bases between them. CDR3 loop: CASRRSRLETQYF. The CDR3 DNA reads TGTGCCAGCAGGCGATCCCGCTTGGAGACCCAGTACTTC.

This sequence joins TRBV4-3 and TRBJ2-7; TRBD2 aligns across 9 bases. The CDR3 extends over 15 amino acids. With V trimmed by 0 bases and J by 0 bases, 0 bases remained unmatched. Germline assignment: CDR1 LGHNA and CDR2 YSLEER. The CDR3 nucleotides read TGCGCCAGCAGCCAAGATAGCGGGAGCTCCTACGAGCAGTACTTC. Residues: CASSQDSGSSYEQYF.

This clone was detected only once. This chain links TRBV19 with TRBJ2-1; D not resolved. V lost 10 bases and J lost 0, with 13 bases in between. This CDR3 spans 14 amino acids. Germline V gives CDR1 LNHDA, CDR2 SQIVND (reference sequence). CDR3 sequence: CATRVASSYNEQFF. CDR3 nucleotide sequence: TGTGCCACCCGGGTGGCGAGCTCCTACAATGAGCAGTTCTTC.

Here the CDR3 reads CASSLRTRGNNSPLHF. The CDR3 nucleotides read TGTGCCAGCAGCCTTCGGACGCGGGGAAACAATTCACCCCTCCACTTT. The chain has TRBV3-1 (or the pseudogene TRBV3-2) and TRBJ1-6; D is ambiguous. Trimming left V 4 bases short and J 7 bases short, with 17 bases between. The CDR3 is made up of 16 amino acids. The V gene's germline CDR1 is LGHDT and CDR2 YNNKEL (reference sequence).

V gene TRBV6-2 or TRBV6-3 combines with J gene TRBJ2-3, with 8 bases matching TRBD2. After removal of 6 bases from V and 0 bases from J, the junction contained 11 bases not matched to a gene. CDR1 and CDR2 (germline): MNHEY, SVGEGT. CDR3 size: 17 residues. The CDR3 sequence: CASSLLAVAPSTDTQYF. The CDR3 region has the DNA TGTGCCAGCAGCTTACTAGCGGTCGCCCCTAGCACAGATACGCAGTATTTT.